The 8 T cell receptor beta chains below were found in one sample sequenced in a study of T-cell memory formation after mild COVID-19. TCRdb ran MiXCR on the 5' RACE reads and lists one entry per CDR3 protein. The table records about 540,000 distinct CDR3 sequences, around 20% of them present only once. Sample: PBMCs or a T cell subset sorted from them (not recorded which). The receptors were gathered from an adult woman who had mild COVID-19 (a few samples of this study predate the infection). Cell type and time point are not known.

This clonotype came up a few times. This CDR3 is CASSKRRDRMNTEAFF. The DNA of the CDR3 is TGTGCCAGCAGCAAAAGAAGGGACAGGATGAACACTGAAGCTTTCTTT. The chain is built from TRBV21-1 and TRBJ1-1; the D call TRBD1 from the table was never checked on the DNA. TRBV21-1 is labeled a pseudogene. This CDR3 has 16 residues.

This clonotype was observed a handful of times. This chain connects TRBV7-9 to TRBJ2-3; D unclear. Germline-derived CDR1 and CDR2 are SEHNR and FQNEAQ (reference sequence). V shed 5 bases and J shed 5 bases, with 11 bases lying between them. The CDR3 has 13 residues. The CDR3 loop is CASSARILDTQYF. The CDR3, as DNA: TGTGCCAGCAGCGCCCGGATCTTAGATACGCAGTATTTT.

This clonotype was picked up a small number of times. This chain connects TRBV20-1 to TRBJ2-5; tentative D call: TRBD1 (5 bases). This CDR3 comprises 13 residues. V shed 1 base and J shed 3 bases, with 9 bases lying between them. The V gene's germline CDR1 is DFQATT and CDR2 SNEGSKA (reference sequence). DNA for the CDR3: TGCAGTGCTAGAGCAGGGATCGAAGAGACCCAGTACTTC. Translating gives CSARAGIEETQYF.

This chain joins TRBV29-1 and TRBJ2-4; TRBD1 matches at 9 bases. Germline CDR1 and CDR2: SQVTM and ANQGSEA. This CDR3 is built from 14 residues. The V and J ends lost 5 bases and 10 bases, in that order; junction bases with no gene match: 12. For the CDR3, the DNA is TGCAGCGTTCGGACAGGGGAGCTTTTTGGGATTCAGTACTTC. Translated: CSVRTGELFGIQYF.

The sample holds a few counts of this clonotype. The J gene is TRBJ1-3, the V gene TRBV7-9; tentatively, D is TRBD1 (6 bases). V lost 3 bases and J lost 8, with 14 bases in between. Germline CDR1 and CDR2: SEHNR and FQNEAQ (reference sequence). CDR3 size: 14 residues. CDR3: CASSLGQGSHTIYF. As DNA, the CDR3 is TGTGCCAGCAGCTTGGGCCAGGGGAGCCACACCATATATTTT.

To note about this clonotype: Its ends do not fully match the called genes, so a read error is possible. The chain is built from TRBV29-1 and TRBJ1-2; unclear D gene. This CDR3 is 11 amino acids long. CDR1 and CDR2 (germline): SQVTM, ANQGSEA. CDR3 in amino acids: CSVEGLNGYTF. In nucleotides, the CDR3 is TGCAGCGTAGAAGGGTTGAATGGCTACACCTTC.

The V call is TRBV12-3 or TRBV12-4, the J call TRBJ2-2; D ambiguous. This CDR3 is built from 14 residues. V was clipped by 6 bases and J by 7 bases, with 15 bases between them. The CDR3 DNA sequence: TGTGCCAGCAGAGTTGGCAGGACCTTCGGGGAGCTGTTTTTT. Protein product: CASRVGRTFGELFF.

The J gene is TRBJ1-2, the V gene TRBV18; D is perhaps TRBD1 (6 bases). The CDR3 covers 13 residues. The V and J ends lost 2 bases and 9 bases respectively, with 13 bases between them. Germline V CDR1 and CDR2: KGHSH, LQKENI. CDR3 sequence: CASSPSLDRSYTF. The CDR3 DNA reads TGTGCCAGCTCACCATCATTAGACAGGAGCTACACCTTC.